The next 28 T cell receptor beta chains were all read from a single sample in a study of molecular identifiers for immune sequencing clone quantification. TCRdb reprocessed the PCR reads via MiXCR and lists one record per CDR3 protein. The sample contains around 460,000 distinct CDR3 sequences, approximately 25% of which appear only once. Sequencing input: naive CD8+ T cells from blood, with Jurkat cell RNA spiked in. The subset was: FACS-sorted CD8+CD4-CCR7+CD45RA+ naive T cells. These receptors were collected from a human donor in good health. Some libraries in this study had Jurkat cell RNA spiked in.

In regard to this clonotype: This may come from a read error, since a much larger clone is one base off. Here the CDR3 omits its conserved ending phenylalanine or tryptophan, so a read error is the likely source. V gene TRBV7-2 combines with J gene TRBJ2-3; tentatively, D is TRBD1 (6 bases). Per the germline V gene, CDR1 is SGHTA and CDR2 is FQGNSA. V was trimmed by 10 bases and J by 1 base, leaving 12 bases between them. This CDR3 has 13 residues. CDR3 coding DNA: TGTGCCACGACGACAGGTGGCACAGATACGCAGTATATT. Translating it yields CATTTGGTDTQYI.

This clonotype was recorded a few times. V usage is TRBV6-5 and J usage is TRBJ1-2; D gene ambiguous. This CDR3 comprises 16 residues. With 5 bases removed from V and 4 bases from J, the gap between germline ends came to 20 bases. Germline values: CDR1 MNHEY, CDR2 SVGAGI. CDR3 sequence reads: CASSPRSEGLFYGYTF. CDR3 coding DNA: TGTGCCAGCAGTCCTCGGAGTGAAGGGTTGTTCTATGGCTACACCTTC.

The table lists this clonotype with a few counts. This chain joins TRBV4-3 and TRBJ2-1; TRBD2 is a possible D gene (5 bases). Trimming removed 3 bases at V and 9 bases at J, with 12 bases between. The CDR3 consists of 13 residues. The germline V gene has CDR1 LGHNA and CDR2 YSLEER. CDR3 sequence (DNA): TGCGCCAGCAGCCACACGGGTGAGGGTGAGCAGTTCTTC. The encoded protein is CASSHTGEGEQFF.

The V gene is TRBV5-5, the J gene TRBJ1-1, with 7 nucleotides matching TRBD1. With V trimmed by 4 bases and J by 1 base, 7 bases remained unmatched. The CDR3 extends over 15 amino acids. Germline CDR1 is SGHKS and CDR2 is YYEKEE (reference sequence). DNA for the CDR3: TGTGCCAGCAGCCCTCCTTACAGGGGGAACACTGAAGCTTTCTTT. Translating gives CASSPPYRGNTEAFF. The full variable domain, rest sourced from reference TRBV5-5 and TRBJ1-1, is DAGVTQSPTHLIKTRGQQVTLRCSPISGHKSVSWYQQVLGQGPQFIFQYYEKEERGRGNFPDRFSARQFPNYSSELNVNALLLGDSALYLCASSPPYRGNTEAFFGQGTRLTVV.

This clonotype has just a few counts. The chain recombines TRBV6-2 or TRBV6-3 with TRBJ2-7; D is possibly TRBD1 (6 bases). Germline V gene data show CDR1 as MNHEY and CDR2 as SVGEGT. The CDR3 loop spans 13 amino acids. Trimming pared 4 bases from V and 7 bases from J, leaving 14 bases between. CDR3 residues: CASSWTESREQYF. CDR3 DNA sequence: TGTGCCAGCAGTTGGACAGAATCTAGGGAGCAGTACTTC.

This chain links TRBV28 with TRBJ1-3, with D unclear. Trimming left V 6 bases short and J 3 bases short, with 12 bases between. This CDR3 is built from 14 residues. In germline, CDR1 is MDHEN, CDR2 SYDVKM. CDR3 sequence (DNA): TGTGCCAGCAGCCCCAGGACGCTTGGAAACACCATATATTTT. This translates into CASSPRTLGNTIYF.

V usage is TRBV19 and J usage is TRBJ2-7; 7 positions match TRBD1. Trimming took 3 bases from V and 2 from J; bases not matched to a gene: 7. This CDR3 comprises 15 residues. The germline V gene has CDR1 LNHDA and CDR2 SQIVND (reference sequence). This CDR3 reads CASSIALGQTYEQYF. The CDR3 bases are TGTGCCAGTAGTATCGCGCTGGGACAGACCTACGAGCAGTACTTC.

This clonotype was seen a handful of times. CDR3 residues: CASNTGGSYTEAFF. The CDR3 bases are TGTGCCAGTAACACAGGGGGCAGTTACACTGAAGCTTTCTTT. This chain connects TRBV6-2 or TRBV6-3 to TRBJ1-1, with 9 nucleotides matching TRBD1. From germline, CDR1 is MNHEY and CDR2 SVGEGT. V dropped 9 bases and J dropped 3; count of bases not matched to a gene: 8. CDR3 size: 14 residues.

Points on this clonotype: A much larger clone differs by one base, so this may be a read error. The J gene is TRBJ1-1, the V gene TRBV7-9, with a weak D call TRBD1 (5 bases). CDR1 is SEHNR and CDR2 is FQNEAQ in the germline V gene (reference sequence). CDR3 length: 15 residues. The CDR3 nucleotides read TGTGCCAGCAGCTTATCGGCCGGGACGAACACTGGAGCTTTCTTT. It is translated as CASSLSAGTNTGAFF.

This clonotype was seen a handful of times. The chain links TRBV20-1 to TRBJ1-5, with D possibly TRBD1 on 5 matching bases. Trimming shortened V by 5 bases and J by 7 bases, and 15 bases separated the two germline ends. The CDR3 totals 13 residues. The germline V gene has CDR1 DFQATT and CDR2 SNEGSKA (reference sequence). This chain's CDR3 is CSAGDFPGQPQHF. The CDR3 region has the DNA TGCAGTGCTGGGGACTTTCCAGGCCAGCCCCAGCATTTT.

At least ten counts were recorded for this clonotype. The V gene is TRBV5-5, the J gene TRBJ1-5; possibly TRBD1 for D (6 bases). The V end was cut by 2 bases, the J end by 1 base, with 10 bases between. The CDR3 consists of 15 residues. CDR1 SGHKS and CDR2 YYEKEE come from the germline V gene (reference sequence). The CDR3 nucleotides read TGTGCCAGCAGCTTTGAGGGGGACAGCAATCAGCCCCAGCATTTT. Translation: CASSFEGDSNQPQHF.

Only a few counts were recorded for this clonotype. The J gene is TRBJ1-1, the V gene TRBV24-1; D not certain. Trimming shortened V by 7 bases and J by 3 bases, and 11 bases separated the two germline ends. The germline CDR1 and CDR2 sequences are KGHDR and SFDVKD. The CDR3 loop spans 13 amino acids. As DNA, the CDR3 is TGTGCCACCAGAGACCGGGCCTACACTGAAGCTTTCTTT. It is translated as CATRDRAYTEAFF.

The sample holds many counts of this clonotype. The genes are TRBV7-2 and TRBJ2-7, with 9 nucleotides matching TRBD1. Germline trimming cut 4 bases from V and 5 bases from J; bases unmatched to any gene: 9. This CDR3 has 15 residues. Per the germline V gene, CDR1 is SGHTA and CDR2 is FQGNSA. The CDR3 DNA sequence: TGTGCCAGCAGCTCCCAAGGGACAGGGACCCACGAGCAGTACTTC. Its translation is CASSSQGTGTHEQYF.

The rearrangement links TRBV12-3 or TRBV12-4 to TRBJ2-2, with a weak D call TRBD2 (5 bases). The CDR3 has 13 residues. V shed 7 bases and J shed 5 bases, with 11 bases lying between them. CDR3 amino acids: CASTFRRTGELFF. The CDR3 DNA sequence: TGTGCCAGCACCTTCAGGAGGACCGGGGAGCTGTTTTTT.

This clonotype was observed at least ten times. The chain links TRBV6-2 or TRBV6-3 to TRBJ2-3; D is ambiguous. This CDR3 has 12 residues. Germline assignment: CDR1 MNHEY and CDR2 SVGEGT. Trimming removed 3 bases from V and 6 bases from J, with 7 bases in between. The CDR3 DNA sequence: TGTGCCAGCAGTTATCCCGGGGATACGCAGTATTTT. Amino acid sequence: CASSYPGDTQYF.

The chain joins TRBV12-3 or TRBV12-4 to TRBJ2-5; unclear D gene. This CDR3 spans 16 amino acids. Trimming removed 0 bases at V and 4 bases at J, with 15 bases between. CDR3 DNA: TGTGCCAGCAGTTTAGCCCACTCGTTATGCGGAGAGACCCAGTACTTC. It codes for CASSLAHSLCGETQYF.

In this sample, this clonotype turned up many times. The chain is built from TRBV30 and TRBJ2-7, with D unclear. Germline V gene sequence: CDR1 GTSNPN, CDR2 SVGIG (reference sequence). V gave up 0 bases and J gave up 2 bases, with 11 bases separating them. The CDR3 runs to 14 residues. CDR3 sequence: CAWSVLGMTYEQYF. The CDR3 nucleotides are TGTGCCTGGAGTGTACTTGGGATGACCTACGAGCAGTACTTC.

This clonotype was recorded a few times. J is TRBJ2-3 and V is TRBV11-2; 8 positions agree with TRBD2. Germline V gives CDR1 SGHAT, CDR2 FQNNGV. The CDR3 totals 16 residues. V lost 3 bases and J lost 0; bases outside the gene matches: 5. Here the CDR3 reads CASSFVLAASTDTQYF. In DNA form, the CDR3 reads TGTGCCAGCAGCTTCGTACTAGCGGCTAGCACAGATACGCAGTATTTT.

Only a few counts were recorded for this clonotype. The chain uses TRBV12-5 and TRBJ1-2; D is ambiguous. This CDR3 spans 12 amino acids. Between the trimmed V and J ends, which lost 3 bases and 8 bases, there was a span of 10 bases. CDR1 is LGHNT and CDR2 is FRNRAP in the germline V gene. CDR3 residues: CASGFPNLGYTF. The DNA of the CDR3 is TGTGCTAGTGGTTTCCCCAACCTCGGCTACACCTTC.

The V call is TRBV27, the J call TRBJ1-1, with TRBD1 matching 10 bases. The CDR3 consists of 16 residues. J was trimmed by 6 bases and V by 2 bases; bases with no gene match: 9. Germline loops: CDR1 MNHEY, CDR2 SMNVEV (reference sequence). In DNA, the CDR3 is TGTGCCAGCAGTTTACTAAAGACAGGGGGCAGCGCTGAAGCTTTCTTT. It encodes CASSLLKTGGSAEAFF.

This clonotype showed up just a few times. V usage is TRBV11-2 and J usage is TRBJ2-3; 7 bases are shared with TRBD2. This CDR3 is 15 amino acids long. CDR1 is SGHAT and CDR2 is FQNNGV in the germline V gene. The V and J ends lost 8 bases and 1 base, in that order; junction bases with no gene match: 9. For the CDR3, the DNA is TGTGCCAGCGAAAGAGAGGCGGGGGGCACAGATACGCAGTATTTT. Translating gives CASEREAGGTDTQYF.

The J gene is TRBJ2-7, the V gene TRBV19; D is unresolved. The CDR3 is 14 residues long. Germline values: CDR1 LNHDA, CDR2 SQIVND (reference sequence). V lost 3 bases and J lost 1, with 10 bases in between. The CDR3 region has the DNA TGTGCCAGTAGTATTCTTGGCGGTTCCTACGAGCAGTACTTC. The encoded protein is CASSILGGSYEQYF.

Regarding this clonotype: The junction does not match germline at one end; this may be a read error. The chain joins TRBV7-9 to TRBJ2-4; tentative D call: TRBD1 (6 bases). Germline V gene lookup returns CDR1 SEHNR and CDR2 FQNEAQ (reference sequence). The length of the CDR3 is 15 residues. In DNA form, the CDR3 reads TGTGCCAGCAGCTCTGGGGACATAGCCAAAAACACTCAGTACTTC. Translating gives CASSSGDIAKNTQYF. Drawing the rest from reference TRBV7-9 and TRBJ2-4, the complete variable domain is DTGVSQNPRHKITKRGQNVTFRCDPISEHNRLYWYRQTLGQGPEFLTYFQNEAQLEKSRLLSDRFSAERPKGSFSTLEIQRTEQGDSAMYLCASSSGDIAKNTQYFGAGTRLSVL.

This clonotype was detected many times. V usage is TRBV2 and J usage is TRBJ2-3; D is unclear. Germline V gene lookup returns CDR1 SNHLY and CDR2 FYNNEI. Between the trimmed V and J ends, which lost 0 bases and 3 bases, there was a span of 4 bases. CDR3 length: 13 amino acids. CDR3 sequence reads: CASSEASTDTQYF. CDR3 DNA: TGTGCCAGCAGTGAAGCGTCGACAGATACGCAGTATTTT.

The rearrangement joins TRBV6-2 or TRBV6-3 to TRBJ1-1; a possible D gene is TRBD1 (6 bases). Germline loops: CDR1 MNHEY, CDR2 SVGEGT. The CDR3 contains 17 residues. Between the trimmed V and J ends, which lost 6 bases and 5 bases, there was a span of 25 bases. The chain's CDR3 is CASSYDRQEGENTEAFF. The CDR3 nucleotides are TGTGCCAGCAGCTACGATAGACAGGAGGGGGAGAATACTGAAGCTTTCTTT.

This clonotype was picked up one time. Germline and junction disagree at one end, which may indicate a read error. The chain carries TRBV9 and TRBJ1-1; unclear D gene. Germline V gene lookup returns CDR1 SGDLS and CDR2 YYNGEE. CDR3 length: 13 amino acids. The CDR3 DNA follows: TGTGCCAGCAGCGTAGATTCGAGCGATGAAGCTTACTTT. Its protein product is CASSVDSSDEAYF.

At least ten counts were recorded for this clonotype. Here the CDR3 DNA reads TGTGCCAGCAGTACCTCCTACGAGCAGTACTTC. It yields the protein CASSTSYEQYF. The V and J genes are TRBV2 and TRBJ2-7; D is uncertain. Germline loops: CDR1 SNHLY, CDR2 FYNNEI. The length of the CDR3 is 11 residues. V was pared by 5 bases and J by 0 bases, with 2 bases between.

Ten or more counts support this clonotype. The chain combines TRBV7-9 with TRBJ2-7; possibly TRBD2 for D (5 bases). This CDR3 is 12 amino acids long. V was clipped by 5 bases and J by 12 bases, with 17 bases between them. Looked up from germline, CDR1 is SEHNR and CDR2 is FQNEAQ (reference sequence). The CDR3 DNA reads as TGTGCCAGCAGCCGACCCCCCGAGGGTACGTACTTC. Protein sequence: CASSRPPEGTYF.